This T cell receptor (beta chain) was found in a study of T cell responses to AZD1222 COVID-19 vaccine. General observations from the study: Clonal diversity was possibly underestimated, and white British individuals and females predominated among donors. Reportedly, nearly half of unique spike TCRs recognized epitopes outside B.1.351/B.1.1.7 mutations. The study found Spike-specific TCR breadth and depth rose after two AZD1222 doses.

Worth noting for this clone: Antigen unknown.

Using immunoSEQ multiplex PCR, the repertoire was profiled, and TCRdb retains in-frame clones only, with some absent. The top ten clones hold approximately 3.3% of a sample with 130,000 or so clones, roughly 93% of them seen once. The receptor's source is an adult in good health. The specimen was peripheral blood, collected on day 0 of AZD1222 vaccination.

This CDR3 is CASREGSTDTQYF. In nucleotides, the CDR3 is TGTGCCAGCAGGGAAGGCAGCACAGATACGCAGTATTTT. V usage is TRBV6-6 and J usage is TRBJ2-3; no clear D gene. The V and J ends lost 6 bases and 0 bases respectively, with 7 bases between them. Germline assignment: CDR1 MNHNY and CDR2 SVGAGI (reference sequence). The CDR3 has 13 residues.